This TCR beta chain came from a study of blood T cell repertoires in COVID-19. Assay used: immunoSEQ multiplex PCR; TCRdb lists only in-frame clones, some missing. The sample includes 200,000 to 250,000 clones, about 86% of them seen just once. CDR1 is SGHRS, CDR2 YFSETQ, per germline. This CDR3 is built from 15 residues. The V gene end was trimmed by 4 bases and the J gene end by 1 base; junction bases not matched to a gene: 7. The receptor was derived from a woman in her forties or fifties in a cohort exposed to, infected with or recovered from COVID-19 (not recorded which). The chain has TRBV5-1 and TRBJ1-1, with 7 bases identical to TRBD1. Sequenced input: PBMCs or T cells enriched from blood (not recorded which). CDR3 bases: TGCGCCAGCAGCAATCACAGGGGTCCGAACACTGAAGCTTTCTTT. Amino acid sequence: CASSNHRGPNTEAFF.